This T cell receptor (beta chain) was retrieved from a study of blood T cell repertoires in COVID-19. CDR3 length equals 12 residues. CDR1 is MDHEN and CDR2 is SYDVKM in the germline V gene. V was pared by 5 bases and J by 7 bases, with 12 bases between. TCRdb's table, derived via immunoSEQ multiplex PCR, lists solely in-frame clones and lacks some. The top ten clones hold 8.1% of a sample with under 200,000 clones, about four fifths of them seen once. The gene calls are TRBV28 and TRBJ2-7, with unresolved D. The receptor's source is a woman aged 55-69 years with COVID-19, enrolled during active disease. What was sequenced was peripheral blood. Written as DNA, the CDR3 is TGTGCCAGCAGTCCCCTGCGGTTTGAGCAGTACTTC. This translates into CASSPLRFEQYF.